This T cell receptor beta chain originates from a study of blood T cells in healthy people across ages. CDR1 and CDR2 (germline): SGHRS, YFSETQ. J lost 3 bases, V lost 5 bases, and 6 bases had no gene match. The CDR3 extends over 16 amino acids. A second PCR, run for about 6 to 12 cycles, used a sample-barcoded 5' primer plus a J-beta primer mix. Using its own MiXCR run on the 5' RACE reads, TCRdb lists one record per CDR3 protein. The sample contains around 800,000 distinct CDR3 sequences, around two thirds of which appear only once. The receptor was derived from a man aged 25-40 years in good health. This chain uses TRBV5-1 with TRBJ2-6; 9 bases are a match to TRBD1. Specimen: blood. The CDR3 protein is CASSYTGGYGANVLTF. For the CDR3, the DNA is TGCGCCAGCAGTTATACAGGGGGCTATGGGGCCAACGTCCTGACTTTC.